This T cell receptor (beta chain) was retrieved from a study of control samples from healthy donors and cancer patients. Germline CDR1 is SGDLS and CDR2 is YYNGEE. CDR3 length: 14 residues. Trimming shortened V by 3 bases and J by 2 bases, and 6 bases separated the two germline ends. TCRdb's table, derived via immunoSEQ multiplex PCR, lists solely in-frame clones and lacks some. The data contain 60,000 to 75,000 clones, 84% of them singletons. This sequence joins TRBV9 and TRBJ2-6; the D is unclear. The sequence was obtained from a man aged 45 to 65 in good health. Sequenced material: blood. The CDR3 here is CASSGVTGANVLTF. CDR3 coding DNA: TGTGCCAGCAGCGGGGTAACTGGGGCCAACGTCCTGACTTTC.